The 8 T cell receptor beta chains below were found in one sample sequenced in a study of neurological immune-mediated disorders. From the 5' RACE reads, TCRdb called clonotypes with MiXCR, one entry per CDR3 protein. Among approximately 30,000 distinct CDR3 sequences listed, roughly 23% were seen once. The specimen was CD4+ T cells from blood. Receptors originate from a man aged 45-65 years with HTLV-1-associated myelopathy (HAM/TSP).

V usage is TRBV12-3 or TRBV12-4 and J usage is TRBJ1-3; D is unclear. The CDR3 extends over 14 amino acids. V was clipped by 4 bases and J by 2 bases, with 9 bases between them. CDR3 in amino acids: CASSYGSTGNTIYF. The DNA for the CDR3 is TGTGCCAGCAGTTACGGCAGCACTGGAAACACCATATATTTT.

This chain links TRBV5-6 with TRBJ1-1; TRBD1 matches 12 bases. V lost 0 bases to trimming and J lost 6 bases; unmatched junction nucleotides: 15. Germline V gene sequence: CDR1 SGHDT, CDR2 YYEEEE. There are 19 residues in the CDR3. In DNA, the CDR3 is TGTGCCAGCAGCTTGGTCGGTGGGACAGGGGGCCCTCTTAGAGCTGAAGCTTTCTTT. It encodes CASSLVGGTGGPLRAEAFF.

This clonotype was seen repeatedly, ten times or more. The rearrangement uses TRBV5-1 and TRBJ2-1; D is possibly TRBD2 (6 bases). Deletions cut 2 bases from V and 8 bases from J, with 17 bases between. Germline V CDR1 and CDR2: SGHRS, YFSETQ. The CDR3 contains 15 residues. CDR3 in DNA: TGCGCCAGCAGCTTAAAGATGCGGCGGGGTGATGAGCAGTTCTTC. Protein: CASSLKMRRGDEQFF.

This clonotype appeared many times. The V and J genes are TRBV5-1 and TRBJ2-2; the match to TRBD1 covers 9 bases. CDR3 length: 15 residues. The ends lost 5 bases at V and 3 bases at J; junction bases unmatched: 5. Germline-derived CDR1 and CDR2 are SGHRS and YFSETQ. CDR3 nucleotide sequence: TGCGCCAGCAGACGACAGGGGGAGTACACCGGGGAGCTGTTTTTT. Translation gives CASRRQGEYTGELFF.

This clonotype was observed many times. This sequence joins TRBV27 and TRBJ2-7, with D possibly TRBD1 on 5 matching bases. The V gene's germline CDR1 is MNHEY and CDR2 SMNVEV (reference sequence). The germline V and J ends were trimmed by 2 bases and 3 bases, with 11 bases remaining between them. There are 14 residues in the CDR3. As DNA, the CDR3 is TGTGCCAGCAGTTTACCCGACAGACTCTACGAGCAGTACTTC. This encodes CASSLPDRLYEQYF.

Many counts were recorded for this clonotype. This chain joins TRBV28 and TRBJ1-5; D remains ambiguous. With 7 bases removed from V and 6 bases from J, the gap between germline ends came to 10 bases. This CDR3 region has 12 residues. CDR1 is MDHEN, CDR2 SYDVKM, per germline. The CDR3 DNA reads as TGTGCCAGCAACTTCGGCGGTCAGCCCCAGCATTTT. Encoded protein: CASNFGGQPQHF.

This clonotype showed up many times. The V call is TRBV7-8, the J call TRBJ2-1; TRBD1 aligns across 10 bases. This CDR3 contains 14 residues. Unmatched junction bases numbered 9, after V lost 7 bases and J lost 9 bases. Germline CDR1 SGHVS, CDR2 FQNEAQ. Written as DNA, the CDR3 is TGTGCCAGCACCCGGACAGGGGGTTTGGGTGAGCAGTTCTTC. Amino acid sequence: CASTRTGGLGEQFF.

The rearrangement joins TRBV24-1 to TRBJ1-5; D gene ambiguous. Trimming pared 2 bases from V and 3 bases from J, leaving 13 bases between. The CDR3 contains 16 residues. Per germline, CDR1 KGHDR and CDR2 SFDVKD. CDR3 DNA: TGTGCCACCAGTGATTCTAGGTTGAAACTCAATCAGCCCCAGCATTTT. Its translation is CATSDSRLKLNQPQHF.